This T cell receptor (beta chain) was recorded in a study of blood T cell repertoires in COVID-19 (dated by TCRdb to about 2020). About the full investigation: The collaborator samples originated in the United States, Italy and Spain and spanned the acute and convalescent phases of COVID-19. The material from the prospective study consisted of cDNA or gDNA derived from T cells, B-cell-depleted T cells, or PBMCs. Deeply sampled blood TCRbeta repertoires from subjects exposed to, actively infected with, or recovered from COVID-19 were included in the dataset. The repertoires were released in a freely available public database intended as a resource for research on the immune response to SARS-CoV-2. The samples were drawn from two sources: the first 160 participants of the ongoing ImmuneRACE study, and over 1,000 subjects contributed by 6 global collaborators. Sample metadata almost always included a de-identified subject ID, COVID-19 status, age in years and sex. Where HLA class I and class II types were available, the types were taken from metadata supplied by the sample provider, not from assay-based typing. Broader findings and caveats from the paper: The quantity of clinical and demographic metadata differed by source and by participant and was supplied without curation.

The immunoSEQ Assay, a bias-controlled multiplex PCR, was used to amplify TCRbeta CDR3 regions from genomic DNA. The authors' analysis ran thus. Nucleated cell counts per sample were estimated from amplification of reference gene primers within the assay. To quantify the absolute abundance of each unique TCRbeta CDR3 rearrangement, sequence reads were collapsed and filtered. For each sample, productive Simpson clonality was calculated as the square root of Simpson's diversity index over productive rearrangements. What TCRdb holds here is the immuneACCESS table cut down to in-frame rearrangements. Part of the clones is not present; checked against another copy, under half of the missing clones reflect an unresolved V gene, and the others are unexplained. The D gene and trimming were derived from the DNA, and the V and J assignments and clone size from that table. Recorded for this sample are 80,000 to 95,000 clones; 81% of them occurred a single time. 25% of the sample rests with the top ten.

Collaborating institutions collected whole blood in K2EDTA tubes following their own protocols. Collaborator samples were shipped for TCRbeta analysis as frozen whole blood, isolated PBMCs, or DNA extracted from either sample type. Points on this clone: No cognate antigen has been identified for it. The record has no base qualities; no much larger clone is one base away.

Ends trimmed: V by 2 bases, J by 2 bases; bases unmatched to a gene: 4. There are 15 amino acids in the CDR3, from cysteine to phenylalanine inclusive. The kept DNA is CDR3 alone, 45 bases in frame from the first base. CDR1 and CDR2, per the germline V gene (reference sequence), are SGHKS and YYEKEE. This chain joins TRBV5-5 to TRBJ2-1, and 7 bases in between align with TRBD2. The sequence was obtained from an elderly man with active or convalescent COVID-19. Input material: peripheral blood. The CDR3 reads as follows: CASSLLLAAYNEQFF. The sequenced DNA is TGTGCCAGCAGCTTACTCCTAGCGGCCTACAATGAGCAGTTCTTC.